Each of the 2 T cell receptor beta chains below was sequenced from the same sample in a study of blood T cell repertoires in COVID-19. This table comes from immunoSEQ multiplex PCR, and its TCRdb copy is limited to in-frame clones, with some not included. Of about 130,000 clones detected, approximately 90% appear once; the ten largest clones hold approximately 2%. Sequences were obtained from peripheral blood. These receptors were obtained from a man over 45 with COVID-19, enrolled during active disease.

The chain employs TRBV4-1 and TRBJ2-2, with a weak D call TRBD2 (5 bases). The CDR3 totals 16 residues. Deletions cut 6 bases from V and 5 bases from J, with 19 bases between. Germline values: CDR1 MGHRA, CDR2 YSYEKL. This CDR3 is CASSLRASPGTGELFF. The CDR3 bases are TGCGCCAGCAGTCTTAGAGCCTCCCCGGGAACCGGGGAGCTGTTTTTT.

V is TRBV7-9 and J is TRBJ2-3; D perhaps matches TRBD1 (5 bases). CDR1 SEHNR and CDR2 FQNEAQ come from the germline V gene (reference sequence). V dropped 2 bases and J dropped 5 bases, with 11 bases sitting between them. This CDR3 contains 14 residues. CDR3 nucleotides: TGTGCCAGCAGCTTACAGGGTAGTATAGATACGCAGTATTTT. Translating it yields CASSLQGSIDTQYF.